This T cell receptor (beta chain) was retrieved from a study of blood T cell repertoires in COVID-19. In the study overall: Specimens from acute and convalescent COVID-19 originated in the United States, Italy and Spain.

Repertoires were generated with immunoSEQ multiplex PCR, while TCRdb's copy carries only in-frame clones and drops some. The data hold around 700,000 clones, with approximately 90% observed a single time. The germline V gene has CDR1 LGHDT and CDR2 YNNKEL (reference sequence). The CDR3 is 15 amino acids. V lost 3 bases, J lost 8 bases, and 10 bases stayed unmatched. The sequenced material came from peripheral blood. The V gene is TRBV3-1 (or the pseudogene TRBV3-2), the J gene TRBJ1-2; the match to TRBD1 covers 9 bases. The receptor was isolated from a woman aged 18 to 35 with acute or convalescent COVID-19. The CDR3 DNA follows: TGTGCCAGCAGCCACCCCGGGACAGGGAACCGCGGCTACACCTTC. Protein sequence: CASSHPGTGNRGYTF.